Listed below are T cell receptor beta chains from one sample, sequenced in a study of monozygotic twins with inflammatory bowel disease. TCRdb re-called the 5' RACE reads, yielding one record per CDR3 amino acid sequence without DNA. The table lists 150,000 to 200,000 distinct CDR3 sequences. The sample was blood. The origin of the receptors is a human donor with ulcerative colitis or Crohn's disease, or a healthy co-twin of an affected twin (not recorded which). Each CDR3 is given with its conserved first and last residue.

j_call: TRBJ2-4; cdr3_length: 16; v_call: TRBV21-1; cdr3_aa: CASGPGPCLHKNIQYF
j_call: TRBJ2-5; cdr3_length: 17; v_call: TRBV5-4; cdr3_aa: CASSSPALAGLQETQYF
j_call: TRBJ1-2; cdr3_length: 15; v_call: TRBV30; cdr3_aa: CAWSLGQGPFYGYTF
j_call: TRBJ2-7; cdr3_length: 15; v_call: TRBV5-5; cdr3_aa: CASSLLGLQSYEQYF
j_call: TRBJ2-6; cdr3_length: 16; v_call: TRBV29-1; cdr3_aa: CSVTGTDLPGANVLTF
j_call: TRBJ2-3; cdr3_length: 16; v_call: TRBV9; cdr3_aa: CASTVEGNRRGDTQYF
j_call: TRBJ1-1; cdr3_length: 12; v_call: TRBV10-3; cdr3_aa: CANRGPDTEAFF
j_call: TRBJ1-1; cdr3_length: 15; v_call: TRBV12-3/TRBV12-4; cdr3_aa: CASREGGLQNTEAFF
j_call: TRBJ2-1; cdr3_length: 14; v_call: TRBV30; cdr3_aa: CAWNLGSTYNEQFF
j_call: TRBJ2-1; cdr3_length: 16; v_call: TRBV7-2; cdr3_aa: CASSFNARLGDNEQFF
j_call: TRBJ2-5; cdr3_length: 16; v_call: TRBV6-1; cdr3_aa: CASSRGTSGAQETQYF
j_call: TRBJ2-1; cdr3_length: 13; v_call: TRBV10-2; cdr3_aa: CASTTGSYNEQFF
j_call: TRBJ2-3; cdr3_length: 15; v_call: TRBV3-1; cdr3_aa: CASSQRTGVRDTQYF
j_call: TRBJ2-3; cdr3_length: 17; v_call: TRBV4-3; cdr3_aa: CASSQGTGTYGTDTQYF
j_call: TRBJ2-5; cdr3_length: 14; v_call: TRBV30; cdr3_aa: CAWSVGAGAETQYF
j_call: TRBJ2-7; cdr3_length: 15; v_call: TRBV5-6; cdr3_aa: CASTSGPGLGSEQYF
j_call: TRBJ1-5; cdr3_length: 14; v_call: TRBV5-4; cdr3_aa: CASTEQGGNRPQHF
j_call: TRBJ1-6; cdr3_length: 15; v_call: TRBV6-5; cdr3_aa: CASIPGDTYNSPLHF
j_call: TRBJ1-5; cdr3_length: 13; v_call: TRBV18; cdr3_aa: CASSRQGNQPQHF
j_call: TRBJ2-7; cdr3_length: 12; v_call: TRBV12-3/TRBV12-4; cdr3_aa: CASSSSSGEQYF
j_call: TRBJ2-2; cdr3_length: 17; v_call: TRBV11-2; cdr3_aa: CASSSRAVGARTGELFF
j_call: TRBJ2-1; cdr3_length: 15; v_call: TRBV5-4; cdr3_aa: CASRGGQNRGNEQFF
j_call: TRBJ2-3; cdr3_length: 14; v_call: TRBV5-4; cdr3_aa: CASSSSTGSDTQYF
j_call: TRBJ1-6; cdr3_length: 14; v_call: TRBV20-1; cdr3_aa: CSAREARDNSPLHF
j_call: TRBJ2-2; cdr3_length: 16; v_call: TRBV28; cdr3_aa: CASTRSDSGITGELFF
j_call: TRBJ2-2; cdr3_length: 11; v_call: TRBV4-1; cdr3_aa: CASSGVGELFF
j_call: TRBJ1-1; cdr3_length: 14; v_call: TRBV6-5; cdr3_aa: CASSYTTGNTEAFF
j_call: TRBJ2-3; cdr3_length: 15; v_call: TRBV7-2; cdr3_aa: CASTWTGTDSLKQYF
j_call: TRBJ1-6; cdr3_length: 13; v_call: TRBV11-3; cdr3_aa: CASSLDGGSPLHF
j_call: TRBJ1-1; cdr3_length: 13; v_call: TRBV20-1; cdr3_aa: CSANTDSHTEAFF
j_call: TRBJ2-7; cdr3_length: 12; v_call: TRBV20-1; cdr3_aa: CSAREAGGGQYF
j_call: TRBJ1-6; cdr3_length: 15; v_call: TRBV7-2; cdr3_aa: CASSTNRGGNSPLHF
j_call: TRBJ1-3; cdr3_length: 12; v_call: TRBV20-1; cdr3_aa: CSARLGGNTIYF
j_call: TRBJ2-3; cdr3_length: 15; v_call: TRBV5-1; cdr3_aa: CASSLARGFGDTQYF
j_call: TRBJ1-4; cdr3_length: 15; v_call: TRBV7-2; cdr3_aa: CASSPLRGGNEKLFF
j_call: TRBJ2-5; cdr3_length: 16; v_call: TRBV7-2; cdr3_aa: CASSLGARYNQETQYF
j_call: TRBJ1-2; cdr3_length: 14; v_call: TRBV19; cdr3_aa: CASARVPTNYGYTF
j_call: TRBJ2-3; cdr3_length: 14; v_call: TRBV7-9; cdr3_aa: CASSSQTSTDTQYF
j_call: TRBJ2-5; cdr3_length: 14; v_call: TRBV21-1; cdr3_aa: CASSNPGAEETQYF
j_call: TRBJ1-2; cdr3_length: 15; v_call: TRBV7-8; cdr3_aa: CASSLLTGGDYGYTF
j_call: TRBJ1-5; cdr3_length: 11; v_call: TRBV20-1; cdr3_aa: CSAPTGGRSHF
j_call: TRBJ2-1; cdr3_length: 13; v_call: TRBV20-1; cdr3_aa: CSARGETVDEQFF
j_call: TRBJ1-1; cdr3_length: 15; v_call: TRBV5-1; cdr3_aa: CASSLVVGLNTEAFF
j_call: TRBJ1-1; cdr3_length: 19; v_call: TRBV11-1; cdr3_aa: CASSLGDSFWGAGYTEAFF
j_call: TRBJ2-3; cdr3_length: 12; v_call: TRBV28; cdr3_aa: CASSSQGESQYF
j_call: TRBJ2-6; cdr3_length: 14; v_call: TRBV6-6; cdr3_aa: CASSPTAGANVLTF
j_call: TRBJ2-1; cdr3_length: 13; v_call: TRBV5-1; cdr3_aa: CASSFRRHNEQFF
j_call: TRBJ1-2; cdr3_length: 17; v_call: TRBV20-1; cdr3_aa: CSASHPGLTGANYGYTF
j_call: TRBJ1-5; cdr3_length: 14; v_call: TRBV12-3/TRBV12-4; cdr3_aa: CASSKTGLNQPQHF
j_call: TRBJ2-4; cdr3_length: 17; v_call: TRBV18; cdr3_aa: CASSGTDLALAKNIQYF
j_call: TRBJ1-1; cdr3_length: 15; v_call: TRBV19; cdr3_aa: CASTPTTGTLAEAFF
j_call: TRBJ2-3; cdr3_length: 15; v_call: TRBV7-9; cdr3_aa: CASSPGQGVLNTQYF
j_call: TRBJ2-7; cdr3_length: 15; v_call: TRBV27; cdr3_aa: CASSLRASGTYEQYF
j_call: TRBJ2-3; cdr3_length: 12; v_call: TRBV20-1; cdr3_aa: CSARLAGDTQYF